A selection of T cell receptor beta chains follows, all from one sample in a study of cytomegalovirus exposure and HLA in healthy donors. Generated by immunoSEQ multiplex PCR, the TCRdb table keeps only in-frame clones and is missing some. Found here are some 150,000 clones, approximately 80% of them singletons; the top ten hold 1.5%. The sequenced sample was PBMCs. The receptors derive from a woman aged 18-29 years in good health and CMV-seronegative. CDR3s include the opening cysteine and the closing phenylalanine or tryptophan. A D gene is named only where the DNA matches it firmly. Clone size appears in some rows only: once, few, many, or a class for an expanded clone.

cdr3_nt	cdr3_aa	clone_size	d_call	v_call	j_call
TGTGCCAGTAGTATTGCCGGGGTTGCGAACACTGAAGCTTTCTTT	CASSIAGVANTEAFF	.	.	TRBV19	TRBJ1-1
TGTGCCAGCAGCTTCCTATCACAGCATAACTACGAGCAGTACTTC	CASSFLSQHNYEQYF	.	.	TRBV7-8	TRBJ2-7
TGTGCCAGCACTCTACAGGGGAATCAGCCCCAGCATTTT	CASTLQGNQPQHF	.	TRBD1	TRBV6-1	TRBJ1-5
TGTGCCAGCACCTTACGGGGACAGGGGTCAAACACTGAAGCTTTCTTT	CASTLRGQGSNTEAFF	.	TRBD1	TRBV6-6	TRBJ1-1
TGTGCCAGCAGACATACTAGCGGGGGGAAGGACGAGCAGTACTTC	CASRHTSGGKDEQYF	.	TRBD2	TRBV6-5	TRBJ2-7
TGTGCCAGCAGGCCGGGGGGTCGTGGAGGCTATGGCTACACCTTC	CASRPGGRGGYGYTF	.	.	TRBV2	TRBJ1-2
TGTGCCAGCAGGGACAGGGGATATAGCAATCAGCCCCAGCATTTT	CASRDRGYSNQPQHF	.	TRBD1	TRBV19	TRBJ1-5
TGTGCCAGCAGCTCCTCGGTGGGACTAGCGGGGGGTCAAACCCAGTACTTC	CASSSSVGLAGGQTQYF	.	TRBD2	TRBV5-4	TRBJ2-5
TGTGCCTGGAGTGTAAGGGCCCCCGGACAGGGTATAACGAACACTGAAGCTTTCTTT	CAWSVRAPGQGITNTEAFF	.	TRBD1	TRBV30	TRBJ1-1
TGTGCCAGCAGCCCCCAAGAGGTGGGCACTGAAGCTTTCTTT	CASSPQEVGTEAFF	once	.	TRBV7-6	TRBJ1-1
TGTGCCAGCAGCTTGGTTGTCGAGCGGGGCTATGGCTACACCTTC	CASSLVVERGYGYTF	.	.	TRBV5-5	TRBJ1-2
TGTGCCAGCAGCCCCCGTTTAATCTCCTACGAGCAGTACTTC	CASSPRLISYEQYF	few	.	TRBV11-2	TRBJ2-7
TGCGCCAGCGATGAGACAAAGGTAGTAGATACGCAGTATTTT	CASDETKVVDTQYF	.	.	TRBV5-1	TRBJ2-3
TGTGCCAGCAGCTTACTAGCCCCGACCCTTTACAATGAGCAGTTCTTC	CASSLLAPTLYNEQFF	.	.	TRBV11-1	TRBJ2-1
TGTGCCAGTAGTATAGGTGGGACAGGGACCTACGAGCAGTACTTC	CASSIGGTGTYEQYF	few	TRBD1	TRBV19	TRBJ2-7
TGTGCCAGCAGCGAGGACAGAGCCACAACTAATGAAAAACTGTTTTTT	CASSEDRATTNEKLFF	.	.	TRBV7-9	TRBJ1-4
TGTGCCTGGAGTGTACTCGGCAGGGGAGACCCTGAAGCTTTCTTT	CAWSVLGRGDPEAFF	.	.	TRBV30	TRBJ1-1
TGTGCCAGCAGCTTATATAGATGGGACAGGGGAACTAATGAAAAACTGTTTTTT	CASSLYRWDRGTNEKLFF	.	TRBD1	TRBV7-9	TRBJ1-4
TGTGCCAGCAGCTCCACCGGGGGGAACACTGAAGCTTTCTTT	CASSSTGGNTEAFF	.	.	TRBV7-9	TRBJ1-1
TGTGCCAGCAGTGAAGGGACAGGGGATGGCTACACCTTC	CASSEGTGDGYTF	few	TRBD1	TRBV6-1	TRBJ1-2
TGTGCCAGCAGTGGCGTGGGCGCCGACAGGGGGTATGAGCAGTTCTTC	CASSGVGADRGYEQFF	.	TRBD1	TRBV2	TRBJ2-1
TGTGCCATCAGTGCCAGGACAGGGGGCTACGAGCAGTACTTC	CAISARTGGYEQYF	few	TRBD1	TRBV10-3	TRBJ2-7
TGTGCCAGCAGTACGGGGACAGAGCTCCTTCCAGCTTTCTTT	CASSTGTELLPAFF	few	.	TRBV21-1	TRBJ1-1
TGTGCCTGGAGTCGCCTACAGGGTGAAAAACTGTTTTTT	CAWSRLQGEKLFF	.	.	TRBV30	TRBJ1-4
TGTGCCTGGGACGTGGTTGGGAGTGCTGAAGCTTTCTTT	CAWDVVGSAEAFF	.	.	TRBV30	TRBJ1-1
TGTGCCACCACGGACTCCGGAAACATTCAGTACTTC	CATTDSGNIQYF	once	.	TRBV5-6	TRBJ2-4
TGTGCCAGCATACAGGGTCGTCGGGCCAAAAACATTCAGTACTTC	CASIQGRRAKNIQYF	once	.	TRBV6-1	TRBJ2-4
TGTGCCAGCAGTAGCGCAGGGGTTAGTGGCTACACCTTC	CASSSAGVSGYTF	.	.	TRBV27	TRBJ1-2
TGCGCCAGCAGCGCGTGGCTAGCGGGGCAAACCGGGGAGCTGTTTTTT	CASSAWLAGQTGELFF	once	TRBD2	TRBV5-1	TRBJ2-2
TGTGCCAGCAGCTCGACAGGTCGTACCTACGAGCAGTACTTC	CASSSTGRTYEQYF	.	.	TRBV5-6	TRBJ2-7
TGCGCCAGCAGGCGGGATCCGAACACTGAAGCTCTCTTT	CASRRDPNTEALF	.	.	TRBV10-2	TRBJ1-1
TGCGCCAGCAGCGTGCCATTCGGACAAATCAACACCGGGGAGCTGTTTTTT	CASSVPFGQINTGELFF	.	.	TRBV5-1	TRBJ2-2
TGTGCCAGCAGCGTAGAGGAGGACCTCTATGGCTACACCTTC	CASSVEEDLYGYTF	.	.	TRBV9	TRBJ1-2
TGTGCCAGCTCACCGCGGGGGCGGGAAGATACGCAGTATTTT	CASSPRGREDTQYF	.	.	TRBV18	TRBJ2-3
TGTGCCAGCAGCGTTCAGCGGGGGGGCCTAGATACGCAGTATTTT	CASSVQRGGLDTQYF	few	TRBD2	TRBV9	TRBJ2-3
TGTGCCAGCAGTTACGCCTCGGGACAGGGGGCCTATAATTCACCCCTCCACTTT	CASSYASGQGAYNSPLHF	.	TRBD1	TRBV6-8	TRBJ1-6
TGTGCCAGCAGCTTAGGGGGGACAGGGCGGGCCAACGTCCTGACTTTC	CASSLGGTGRANVLTF	once	TRBD1	TRBV7-2	TRBJ2-6
TGCGCCAGCAGCTTATCTCGGAGGGCCGGGGAGCTGTTTTTT	CASSLSRRAGELFF	.	.	TRBV5-1	TRBJ2-2
TGTGCCTGGACACACAGGGACACCTATAATTCACCCCTCCACTTT	CAWTHRDTYNSPLHF	.	.	TRBV30	TRBJ1-6
TGCGCCAGCAGCCTGGGACAGGGCGACCCTAGAGAGGGCTACACCTTC	CASSLGQGDPREGYTF	once	TRBD1	TRBV5-1	TRBJ1-2
TGTGCCAGCAGCGTCTACAGGGGCACGCTTACCGGGGAGCTGTTTTTT	CASSVYRGTLTGELFF	.	TRBD1	TRBV9	TRBJ2-2
TGTGCCAGCAGCTCTGAGGGCTACACTGAAGCTTTCTTT	CASSSEGYTEAFF	once	.	TRBV7-2	TRBJ1-1
TGTGCCAGCAGTGAAGTAAACAGTCAGTACTTC	CASSEVNSQYF	.	.	TRBV2	TRBJ2-4
TGCGCCAGCAGTGATTATACTACCGGGGAGCTGTTTTTT	CASSDYTTGELFF	.	.	TRBV10-1	TRBJ2-2
TGCGCCAGCAGAACCGGGACTAGCGGGGGGGGCACAGATACGCAGTATTTT	CASRTGTSGGGTDTQYF	.	TRBD2	TRBV5-1	TRBJ2-3
TGTGCCAGCAGTGGGGACAGAGGCTACGAGCAGTACTTC	CASSGDRGYEQYF	once	TRBD1	TRBV6-1	TRBJ2-7
TGTGCCAGCAGCCACCTTCAGGTCAGCGACAGTGGCTATGGCTACACCTTC	CASSHLQVSDSGYGYTF	few	.	TRBV4-2	TRBJ1-2
TGCGCCAGCAGCGCCAGGGGGCGGGGGCAAGAGACCCAGTACTTC	CASSARGRGQETQYF	.	.	TRBV5-1	TRBJ2-5
TGTGCCAGCAGCTTAGCGGCGGGAGCCGGGACAGGTCAAAATCTGTACACCTTC	CASSLAAGAGTGQNLYTF	few	TRBD1	TRBV2	TRBJ1-2
TGTGCCAGCAGCCAAGATCCCGGGACAGGGGGCTACGAGCAGTACTTC	CASSQDPGTGGYEQYF	.	TRBD1	TRBV4-2	TRBJ2-7
TGTGCCAGCAGGCCTACTCTCGAGCGGGGGGGCCTGCGGGATACGCAGTATTTT	CASRPTLERGGLRDTQYF	.	TRBD2	TRBV27	TRBJ2-3
TGTGCCAGCAGCTTAGATCCAGCCGGGGGGGTAAGGGGCTACACCTTC	CASSLDPAGGVRGYTF	few	.	TRBV11-3	TRBJ1-2
TGCAGTGCTAGGACAGGGAGGGCTTTCTTT	CSARTGRAFF	.	TRBD1	TRBV20-1	TRBJ1-1
TGTGCCAGCAGCCAGGGACAGGCGGTAGGGTCACCCCTCCACTTT	CASSQGQAVGSPLHF	.	TRBD1	TRBV7-9	TRBJ1-6
TGTGCCAGCAGCTTAAGGACAGGTTTTAACACTGAAGCTTTCTTT	CASSLRTGFNTEAFF	.	TRBD1	TRBV7-2	TRBJ1-1
TGTGCCAGCAGCGTACAGGGGAGCTACAACAATGAGCAGTTCTTC	CASSVQGSYNNEQFF	.	.	TRBV9	TRBJ2-1
TGTGCCAGCAGCTACGGACTAGCGGGGGGCCTCGACGAGCAGTACTTC	CASSYGLAGGLDEQYF	.	TRBD2	TRBV28	TRBJ2-7
TGTGCCAGCAGCTTGACAGGGAACACTGAAGCTTTCTTT	CASSLTGNTEAFF	.	.	TRBV11-2	TRBJ1-1
TGTGCCAGTAAGAGGGAGGAAGGCTACACCTTC	CASKREEGYTF	.	.	TRBV19	TRBJ1-2